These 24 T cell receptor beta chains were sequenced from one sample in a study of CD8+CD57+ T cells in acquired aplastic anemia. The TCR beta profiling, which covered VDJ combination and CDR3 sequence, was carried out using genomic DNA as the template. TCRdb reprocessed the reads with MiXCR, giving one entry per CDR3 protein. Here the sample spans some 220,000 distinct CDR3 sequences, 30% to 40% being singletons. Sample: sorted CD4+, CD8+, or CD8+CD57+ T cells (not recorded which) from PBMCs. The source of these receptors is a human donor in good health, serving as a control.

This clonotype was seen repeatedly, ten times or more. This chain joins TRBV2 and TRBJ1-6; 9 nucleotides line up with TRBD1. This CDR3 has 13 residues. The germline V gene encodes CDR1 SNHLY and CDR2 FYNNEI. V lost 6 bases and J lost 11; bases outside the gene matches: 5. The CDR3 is CASRGTGSPPLHF. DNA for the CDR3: TGTGCCAGCAGAGGGACAGGGTCGCCACCCCTCCACTTT.

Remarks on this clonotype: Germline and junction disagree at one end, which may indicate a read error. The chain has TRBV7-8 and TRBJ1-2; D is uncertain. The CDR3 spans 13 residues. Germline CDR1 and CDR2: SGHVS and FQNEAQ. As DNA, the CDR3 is TGTGCCAACAGCTCCGGACCGAACCATGGCTACACCTTC. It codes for CANSSGPNHGYTF. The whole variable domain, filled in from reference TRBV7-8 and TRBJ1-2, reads GAGVSQSPRYKVAKRGQDVALRCDPISGHVSLFWYQQALGQGPEFLTYFQNEAQLDKSGLPSDRFFAERPEGSVSTLKIQRTQQEDSAVYLCANSSGPNHGYTFGSGTRLTVV.

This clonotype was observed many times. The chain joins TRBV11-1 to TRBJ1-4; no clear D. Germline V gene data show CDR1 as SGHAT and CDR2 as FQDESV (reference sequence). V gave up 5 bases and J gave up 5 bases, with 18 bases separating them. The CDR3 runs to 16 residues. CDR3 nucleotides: TGTGCCAGCAGCCCTCTGGAGTGGGCCAAAAATGAAAAACTGTTTTTT. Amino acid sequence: CASSPLEWAKNEKLFF.

As DNA, the CDR3 is TGTGCCAGCAGCTTACACACCGGGACACTTAACACTGAAGCTTTCTTT. Translating it yields CASSLHTGTLNTEAFF. The chain links TRBV2 to TRBJ1-1; a possible D gene is TRBD1 (6 bases). With 6 bases removed from V and 2 bases from J, the gap between germline ends came to 19 bases. The CDR3 runs 16 residues. Germline-derived CDR1 and CDR2 are SNHLY and FYNNEI. Together with reference TRBV2 and TRBJ1-1, the CDR3 gives the full variable domain: EPEVTQTPSHQVTQMGQEVILRCVPISNHLYFYWYRQILGQKVEFLVSFYNNEISEKSEIFDDQFSVERPDGSNFTLKIRSTKLEDSAMYFCASSLHTGTLNTEAFFGQGTRLTVV.

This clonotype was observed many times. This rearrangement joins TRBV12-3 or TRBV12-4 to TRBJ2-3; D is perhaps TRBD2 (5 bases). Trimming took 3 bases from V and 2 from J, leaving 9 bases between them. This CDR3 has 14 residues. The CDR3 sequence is CASSFGLDTDTQYF. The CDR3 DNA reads TGTGCCAGCAGTTTTGGACTTGACACAGATACGCAGTATTTT.

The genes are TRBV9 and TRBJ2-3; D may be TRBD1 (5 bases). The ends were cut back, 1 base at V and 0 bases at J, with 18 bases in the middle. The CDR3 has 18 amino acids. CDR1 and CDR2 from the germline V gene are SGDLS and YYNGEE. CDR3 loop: CASSVQGISGYSTDTQYF. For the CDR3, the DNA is TGTGCCAGCAGCGTACAGGGTATTAGTGGATACAGCACAGATACGCAGTATTTT.

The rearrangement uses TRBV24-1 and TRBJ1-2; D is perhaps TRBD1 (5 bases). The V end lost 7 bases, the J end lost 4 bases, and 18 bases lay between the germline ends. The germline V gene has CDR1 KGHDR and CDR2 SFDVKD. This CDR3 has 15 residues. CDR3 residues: CATRTGQGMSYGYTF. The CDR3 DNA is TGTGCCACCAGGACCGGGCAGGGAATGAGCTATGGCTACACCTTC.

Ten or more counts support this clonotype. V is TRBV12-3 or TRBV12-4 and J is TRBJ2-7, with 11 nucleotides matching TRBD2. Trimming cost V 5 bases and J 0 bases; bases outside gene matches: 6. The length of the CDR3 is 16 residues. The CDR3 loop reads CASSTLAGGSSYEQYF. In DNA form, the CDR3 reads TGTGCCAGCAGTACCCTAGCGGGAGGCTCCTCCTACGAGCAGTACTTC.

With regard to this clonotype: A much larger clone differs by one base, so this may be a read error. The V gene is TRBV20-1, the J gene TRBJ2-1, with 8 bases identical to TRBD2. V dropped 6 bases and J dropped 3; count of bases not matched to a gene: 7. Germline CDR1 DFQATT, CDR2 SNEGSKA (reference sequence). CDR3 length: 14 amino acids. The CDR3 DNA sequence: TGCAGTGCCACGAGCGGGAGTCGCTACAATGAGCAGTTCTTC. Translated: CSATSGSRYNEQFF.

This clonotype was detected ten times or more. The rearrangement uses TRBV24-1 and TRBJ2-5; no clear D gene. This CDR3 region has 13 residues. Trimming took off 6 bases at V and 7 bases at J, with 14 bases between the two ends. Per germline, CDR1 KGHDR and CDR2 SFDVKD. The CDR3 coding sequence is TGTGCCACCAGTCTTAGTGGTTCCGGGACCCAGTACTTC. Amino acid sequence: CATSLSGSGTQYF.

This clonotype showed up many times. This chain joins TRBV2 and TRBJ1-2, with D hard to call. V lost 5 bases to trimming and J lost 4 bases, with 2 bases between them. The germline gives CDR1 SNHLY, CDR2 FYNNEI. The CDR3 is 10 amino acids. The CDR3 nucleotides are TGTGCCAGCAGTATCTATGGCTACACCTTC. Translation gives CASSIYGYTF.

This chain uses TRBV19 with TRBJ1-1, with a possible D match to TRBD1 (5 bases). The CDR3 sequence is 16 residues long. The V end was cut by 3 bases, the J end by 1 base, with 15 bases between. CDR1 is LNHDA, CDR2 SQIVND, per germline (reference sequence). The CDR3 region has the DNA TGTGCCAGTAGTATTGAGGGGAAGGTGTCGAACACTGAAGCTTTCTTT. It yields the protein CASSIEGKVSNTEAFF.

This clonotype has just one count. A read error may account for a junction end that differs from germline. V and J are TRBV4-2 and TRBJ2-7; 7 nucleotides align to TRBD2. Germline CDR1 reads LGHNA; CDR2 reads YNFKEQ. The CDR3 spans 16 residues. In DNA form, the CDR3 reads TGTGCCAGCAGCCAAGAGTTTCAGCGGGGCTCCTACGAGCGGTACTTC. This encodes CASSQEFQRGSYERYF.

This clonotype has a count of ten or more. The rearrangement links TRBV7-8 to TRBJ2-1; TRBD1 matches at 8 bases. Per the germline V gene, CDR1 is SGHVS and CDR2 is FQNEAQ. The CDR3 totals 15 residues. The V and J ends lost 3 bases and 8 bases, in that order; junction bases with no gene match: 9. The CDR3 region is CASSFPTGANYEQFF. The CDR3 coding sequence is TGTGCCAGCAGCTTTCCGACAGGGGCCAACTATGAGCAGTTCTTC.

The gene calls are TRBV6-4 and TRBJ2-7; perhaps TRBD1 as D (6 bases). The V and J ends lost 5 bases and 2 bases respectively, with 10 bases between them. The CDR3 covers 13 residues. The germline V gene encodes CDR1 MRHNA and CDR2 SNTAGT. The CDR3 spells CASSLSGAYEQYF. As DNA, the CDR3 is TGTGCCAGCAGTTTATCAGGGGCCTACGAGCAGTACTTC.

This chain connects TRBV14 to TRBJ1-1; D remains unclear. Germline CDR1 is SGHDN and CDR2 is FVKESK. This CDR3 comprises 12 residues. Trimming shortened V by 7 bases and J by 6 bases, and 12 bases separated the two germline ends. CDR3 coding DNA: TGTGCCAGCATCCATCCCGGGGCTGAAGCTTTCTTT. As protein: CASIHPGAEAFF. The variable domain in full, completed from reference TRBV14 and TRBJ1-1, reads EAGVTQFPSHSVIEKGQTVTLRCDPISGHDNLYWYRRVMGKEIKFLLHFVKESKQDESGMPNNRFLAERTGGTYSTLKVQPAELEDSGVYFCASIHPGAEAFFGQGTRLTVV.

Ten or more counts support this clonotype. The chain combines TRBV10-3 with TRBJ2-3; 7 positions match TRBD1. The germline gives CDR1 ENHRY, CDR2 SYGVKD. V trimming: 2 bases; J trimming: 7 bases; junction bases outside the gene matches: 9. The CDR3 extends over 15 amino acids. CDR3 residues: CAISETRSGGNTQYF. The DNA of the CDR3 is TGTGCCATCAGTGAGACCCGCTCAGGGGGAAATACGCAGTATTTT.

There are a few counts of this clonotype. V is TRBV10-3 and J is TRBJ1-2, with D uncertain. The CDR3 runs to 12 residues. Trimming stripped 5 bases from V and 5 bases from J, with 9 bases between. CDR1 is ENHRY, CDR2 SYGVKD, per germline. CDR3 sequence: CAISSTGYGYTF. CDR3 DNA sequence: TGTGCCATCAGTAGTACGGGGTATGGCTACACCTTC.

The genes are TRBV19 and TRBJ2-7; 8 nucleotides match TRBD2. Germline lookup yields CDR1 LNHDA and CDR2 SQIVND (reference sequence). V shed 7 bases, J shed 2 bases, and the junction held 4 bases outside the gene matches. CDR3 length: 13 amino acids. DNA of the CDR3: TGTGCCAGTAACCCGGGAGGGCCCTACGAGCAGTACTTC. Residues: CASNPGGPYEQYF.

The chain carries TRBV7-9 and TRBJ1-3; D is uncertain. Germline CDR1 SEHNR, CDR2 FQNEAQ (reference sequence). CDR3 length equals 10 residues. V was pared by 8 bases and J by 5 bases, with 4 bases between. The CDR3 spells CASARNTIYF. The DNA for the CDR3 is TGTGCCAGCGCTCGAAACACCATATATTTT.

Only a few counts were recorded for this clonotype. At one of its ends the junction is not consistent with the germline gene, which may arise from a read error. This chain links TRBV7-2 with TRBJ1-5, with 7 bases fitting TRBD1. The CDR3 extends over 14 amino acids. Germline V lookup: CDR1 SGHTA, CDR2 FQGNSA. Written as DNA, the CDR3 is TGTGCCAGCAGCCGGGACAGCTCAAATCCGCCCCAGCATTTT. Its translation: CASSRDSSNPPQHF.

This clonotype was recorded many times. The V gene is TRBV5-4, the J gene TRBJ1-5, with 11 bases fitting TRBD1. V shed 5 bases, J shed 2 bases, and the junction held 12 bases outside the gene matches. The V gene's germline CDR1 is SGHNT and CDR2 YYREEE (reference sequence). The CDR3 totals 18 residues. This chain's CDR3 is CASRRGQGASFGNQPQHF. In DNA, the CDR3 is TGTGCCAGCAGGCGCGGACAGGGGGCTTCGTTCGGCAATCAGCCCCAGCATTTT.

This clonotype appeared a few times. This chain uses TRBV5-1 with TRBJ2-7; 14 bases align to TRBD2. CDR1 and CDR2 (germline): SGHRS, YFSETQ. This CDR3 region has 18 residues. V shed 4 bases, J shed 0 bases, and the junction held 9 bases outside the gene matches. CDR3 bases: TGCGCCAGCAGCCGCGGGACTAGCGGGAGTGGTAACTCCTACGAGCAGTACTTC. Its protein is CASSRGTSGSGNSYEQYF.

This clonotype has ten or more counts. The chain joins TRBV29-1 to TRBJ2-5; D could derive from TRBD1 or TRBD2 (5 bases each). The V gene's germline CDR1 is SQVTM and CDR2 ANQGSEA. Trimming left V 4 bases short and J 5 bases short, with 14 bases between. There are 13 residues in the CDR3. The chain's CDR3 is CSVVRGVGETQYF. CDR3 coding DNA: TGCAGCGTTGTCCGAGGGGTTGGTGAGACCCAGTACTTC.